What follows are 3 T cell receptor beta chains derived from one specimen sequenced in a study of glioma-infiltrating T cells. Amplification of TCR alpha and beta CDR3 regions from RNA used iRepertoire nested multiplex PCR. TCRdb re-derived calls from the multiplex PCR reads in MiXCR, one entry per CDR3 protein. This sample has some 150,000 distinct CDR3 sequences; roughly two fifths occur once, and the top ten carry around 18%. The sample comprised glioma tissue, nonneoplastic brain tissue, or PBMCs (not recorded which). The receptors stem from a human donor with low-grade glioma or glioblastoma, undergoing nonglioma brain surgery, or in good health (not recorded which).

This chain joins TRBV7-8 and TRBJ2-7; D is tentatively TRBD1 or TRBD2 (7 bases each). Per germline, CDR1 SGHVS and CDR2 FQNEAQ. The CDR3 extends over 15 amino acids. Trimming pared 2 bases from V and 3 bases from J, leaving 14 bases between. Here the CDR3 reads CASSLMGQRDYEQYF. As DNA, the CDR3 is TGTGCCAGCAGCTTAATGGGACAGCGGGACTACGAGCAGTACTTC.

The table lists this clonotype with a few counts. The rearrangement uses TRBV4-2 and TRBJ2-3; 11 bases line up with TRBD1. Germline V gives CDR1 LGHNA, CDR2 YNFKEQ. V lost 0 bases, J lost 4 bases, and 6 bases stayed unmatched. The CDR3 extends over 17 amino acids. The CDR3 reads CASSQEGQGGTSDTQYF. DNA for the CDR3: TGTGCCAGCAGCCAAGAGGGACAGGGGGGTACTTCAGATACGCAGTATTTT.

The V gene is TRBV27, the J gene TRBJ1-5; D is perhaps TRBD1 (5 bases). Germline CDR1 and CDR2: MNHEY and SMNVEV (reference sequence). The CDR3 loop spans 14 amino acids. V dropped 2 bases and J dropped 4 bases, with 9 bases sitting between them. CDR3 sequence reads: CASSLLGVNQPQHF. As DNA, the CDR3 is TGTGCCAGCAGTTTACTAGGGGTTAATCAGCCCCAGCATTTT.